Reported below is one T cell receptor (beta chain). This sample was included in a study of T cell changes during pregnancy in multiple sclerosis. The protocol was immunoSEQ multiplex PCR, while the TCRdb copy is restricted to in-frame clones and leaves out a portion. The sample has 70,000 to 85,000 clones; under 95% are singletons. CDR1 and CDR2 (germline): SGHNT, YYREEE (reference sequence). CDR3 length equals 16 residues. Trimming at V came to 0 bases and at J to 5 bases, leaving 7 bases not matched to a gene. This clonotype originated in a female donor with multiple sclerosis, enrolled in a pregnancy study. Sequenced material: peripheral blood, taken before pregnancy. The chain couples TRBV5-4 to TRBJ2-5; 10 bases agree with TRBD1. The CDR3 region is CASSLVMTGGEETQYF. CDR3 in DNA: TGTGCCAGCAGCTTGGTTATGACAGGGGGCGAGGAGACCCAGTACTTC.